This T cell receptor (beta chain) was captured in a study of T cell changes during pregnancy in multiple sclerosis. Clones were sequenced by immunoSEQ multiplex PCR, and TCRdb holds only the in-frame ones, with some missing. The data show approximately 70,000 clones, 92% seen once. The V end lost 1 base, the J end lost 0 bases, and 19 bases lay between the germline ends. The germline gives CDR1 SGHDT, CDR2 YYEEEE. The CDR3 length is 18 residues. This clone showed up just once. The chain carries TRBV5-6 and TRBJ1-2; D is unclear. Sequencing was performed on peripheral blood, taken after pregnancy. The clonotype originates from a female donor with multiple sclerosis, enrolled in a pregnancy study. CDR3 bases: TGTGCCAGCAGCTTGAATATAGACACCCAGTTCTCTAACTATGGCTACACCTTC. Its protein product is CASSLNIDTQFSNYGYTF.